The 18 T cell receptor beta chains presented below share a single source sample, sequenced in a study of blood T cell repertoires in COVID-19. The repertoire was sequenced with immunoSEQ multiplex PCR; TCRdb's copy has only in-frame clones and lacks some. This table holds about 270,000 clones, 86% found once. Sequences were obtained from peripheral blood. Receptors originate from a woman aged 60-75 years who had recovered from COVID-19.

V is TRBV7-2 and J is TRBJ2-5; 14 positions agree with TRBD2. This CDR3 comprises 17 residues. V lost 5 bases to trimming and J lost 2 bases; unmatched junction nucleotides: 7. Germline V gene data show CDR1 as SGHTA and CDR2 as FQGNSA. Here the CDR3 DNA reads TGTGCCAGCAGCCCCTTGACTAGCGGGGGGGAACAAGAGACCCAGTACTTC. Translated, it gives CASSPLTSGGEQETQYF.

This sequence joins TRBV19 and TRBJ2-5, with TRBD2 identical over 7 bases. Trimming cost V 6 bases and J 1 base; bases outside gene matches: 5. This CDR3 has 14 amino acids. CDR1 LNHDA and CDR2 SQIVND come from the germline V gene (reference sequence). The chain's CDR3 is CASSPPGGQETQYF. The CDR3, as DNA: TGTGCCAGTAGCCCACCGGGGGGCCAAGAGACCCAGTACTTC.

V usage is TRBV13 and J usage is TRBJ2-3; 9 bases align to TRBD1. V lost 5 bases and J lost 2; bases outside the gene matches: 5. Germline CDR1 PRHDT, CDR2 FYEKMQ (reference sequence). CDR3 size: 15 residues. DNA for the CDR3: TGTGCCAGCAGCAAGGGACAGGGATTCACAGATACGCAGTATTTT. Residues: CASSKGQGFTDTQYF.

This chain links TRBV10-3 with TRBJ1-2; D call uncertain. Per germline, CDR1 ENHRY and CDR2 SYGVKD. This CDR3 is built from 13 residues. Trimming removed 0 bases from V and 6 bases from J, with 8 bases in between. The CDR3 DNA sequence: TGTGCCATCAGTGAGTCGTTCGGGGATGGCTACACCTTC. Amino acids: CAISESFGDGYTF.

The chain joins TRBV27 to TRBJ1-3, with D possibly TRBD1 on 6 matching bases. The length of the CDR3 is 16 residues. Germline V gene data show CDR1 as MNHEY and CDR2 as SMNVEV (reference sequence). The V gene lost 3 bases and the J gene lost 2 bases, with 14 bases spanning the gap. CDR3 region: CASSLSRGWAGNTIYF. CDR3 sequence (DNA): TGTGCCAGCAGTTTGTCTAGGGGGTGGGCTGGAAACACCATATATTTT.

The chain joins TRBV9 to TRBJ2-2; TRBD2 aligns across 8 bases. This CDR3 is 17 amino acids long. V lost 3 bases, J lost 1 base, and 8 bases stayed unmatched. Germline CDR1 SGDLS, CDR2 YYNGEE. For the CDR3, the DNA is TGTGCCAGCAGCGCAGCGCCGGGGGGGCGGAACACCGGGGAGCTGTTTTTT. This codes for CASSAAPGGRNTGELFF.

The rearrangement joins TRBV7-8 to TRBJ1-3, with D tentatively TRBD1 (6 bases). Germline CDR1 and CDR2: SGHVS and FQNEAQ. CDR3 length: 16 amino acids. The V end lost 1 base, the J end lost 0 bases, and 10 bases lay between the germline ends. The CDR3 DNA follows: TGTGCCAGCAGCTTAGTTACAGGGCCCTCTGGAAACACCATATATTTT. Encoded protein: CASSLVTGPSGNTIYF.

CDR3 sequence: CASSLLMDSSYGYTF. CDR3 coding DNA: TGTGCCAGCAGCCTACTTATGGACAGCTCCTATGGCTACACCTTC. This rearrangement joins TRBV7-9 to TRBJ1-2; possibly TRBD1 for D (6 bases). Trimming shortened V by 5 bases and J by 4 bases, and 17 bases separated the two germline ends. In germline, CDR1 is SEHNR, CDR2 FQNEAQ (reference sequence). This CDR3 is built from 15 residues.

The chain uses TRBV19 and TRBJ2-4; 9 nucleotides match TRBD2. CDR3 length equals 14 residues. After removal of 5 bases from V and 9 bases from J, the junction contained 8 bases not matched to a gene. Per the germline V gene, CDR1 is LNHDA and CDR2 is SQIVND (reference sequence). This CDR3 reads CASSPVAGEGIQYF. CDR3 DNA: TGTGCCAGTAGTCCCGTAGCGGGGGAAGGCATTCAGTACTTC.

J is TRBJ2-3 and V is TRBV28; no firm D call. The CDR3 spans 12 residues. The V gene lost 6 bases and the J gene lost 9 bases, with 13 bases spanning the gap. Germline lookup yields CDR1 MDHEN and CDR2 SYDVKM. The CDR3: CASSTSLGTQYF. CDR3 nucleotide sequence: TGTGCCAGCAGCACCAGCCTCGGGACGCAGTATTTT. The full variable domain, rest sourced from reference TRBV28 and TRBJ2-3, is DVKVTQSSRYLVKRTGEKVFLECVQDMDHENMFWYRQDPGLGLRLIYFSYDVKMKEKGDIPEGYSVSREKKERFSLILESASTNQTSMYLCASSTSLGTQYFGPGTRLTVL.

This rearrangement joins TRBV28 to TRBJ2-6; 8 bases fit TRBD2. In germline, CDR1 is MDHEN, CDR2 SYDVKM. The CDR3 contains 17 residues. Trimming removed 6 bases from V and 0 bases from J; junction bases left unmatched: 7. CDR3 sequence: CASRRAGALSGANVLTF. The CDR3 region has the DNA TGTGCCAGCAGGCGAGCGGGGGCCCTCTCTGGGGCCAACGTCCTGACTTTC.

This chain links TRBV5-1 with TRBJ2-1; 13 bases are shared with TRBD2. The length of the CDR3 is 19 residues. CDR1 SGHRS and CDR2 YFSETQ come from the germline V gene. Trimming took 2 bases from V and 3 from J; bases not matched to a gene: 11. CDR3 coding DNA: TGCGCCAGCAGCTTACCCGGGACTAGCGGGGCTTCCCTCTACAATGAGCAGTTCTTC. Its protein is CASSLPGTSGASLYNEQFF.

This clone was recorded only once. The V and J genes are TRBV2 and TRBJ2-2, with 7 bases lining up with TRBD1. Per germline, CDR1 SNHLY and CDR2 FYNNEI. Trimming cost V 10 bases and J 6 bases; bases outside gene matches: 5. The CDR3 totals 12 residues. The CDR3 loop reads CAIDRAAGELFF. CDR3 sequence (DNA): TGTGCCATAGACAGGGCGGCCGGGGAGCTGTTTTTT.

V gene TRBV6-2 or TRBV6-3 combines with J gene TRBJ1-2; D gene uncertain. This CDR3 comprises 13 residues. From germline, CDR1 is MNHEY and CDR2 SVGEGT. V dropped 0 bases and J dropped 8 bases, with 10 bases sitting between them. The DNA for the CDR3 is TGTGCCAGCAGTTACTCGGGAGGAAGGGGCTACACCTTC. Its protein product is CASSYSGGRGYTF.

The V call is TRBV4-1, the J call TRBJ2-7; no firm D call. This CDR3 has 15 residues. Trimming took off 0 bases at V and 3 bases at J, with 12 bases between the two ends. Per the germline V gene, CDR1 is MGHRA and CDR2 is YSYEKL. The CDR3 sequence is CASSQEWARNYEQYF. CDR3 nucleotide sequence: TGCGCCAGCAGCCAAGAATGGGCCAGGAACTACGAGCAGTACTTC.

The chain links TRBV11-3 to TRBJ2-1; D is possibly TRBD1 (5 bases). The germline gives CDR1 SGHNT, CDR2 YENEEA. The CDR3 spans 14 residues. Trimming shortened V by 5 bases and J by 3 bases, and 11 bases separated the two germline ends. The CDR3 protein is CASSQGGIYNEQFF. The DNA for the CDR3 is TGTGCCAGCAGCCAGGGTGGGATCTACAATGAGCAGTTCTTC.

The chain joins TRBV5-1 to TRBJ2-3, with 12 bases identical to TRBD1. The CDR3 totals 17 residues. The germline V gene has CDR1 SGHRS and CDR2 YFSETQ. The junction had 6 bases not matched to a gene; V was cut back by 2 bases and J by 2 bases. The CDR3 sequence: CASSFLKGQGATDTQYF. Written as DNA, the CDR3 is TGCGCCAGCAGCTTTTTAAAGGGACAGGGGGCCACAGATACGCAGTATTTT.

The chain uses TRBV4-2 and TRBJ2-4; TRBD1 might be the D (5 bases). The CDR3 has 14 amino acids. CDR1 and CDR2 (germline): LGHNA, YNFKEQ. V was trimmed by 0 bases and J by 6 bases, leaving 9 bases between them. The CDR3 reads CASSQDRQGNIQYF. The CDR3, as DNA: TGTGCCAGCAGCCAAGATCGCCAGGGAAACATTCAGTACTTC.